This entry lists 9 T cell receptor beta chains sequenced from one sample in a study of T cell responses to AZD1222 COVID-19 vaccine. TCRdb's table, derived via immunoSEQ multiplex PCR, lists solely in-frame clones and lacks some. Of 130,000 or so clones listed, around nine tenths are singletons. Sequenced material: peripheral blood, taken 28 days after the second AZD1222 dose. These receptors were taken from an adult who received the AZD1222 COVID-19 vaccine.

The chain carries TRBV6-5 and TRBJ2-2; D not certain. The CDR3 is made up of 12 amino acids. Between the trimmed V and J ends, which lost 2 bases and 9 bases, there was a span of 7 bases. The germline CDR1 and CDR2 sequences are MNHEY and SVGAGI. DNA of the CDR3: TGTGCCAGCAGTTACCCGGGCCGGGAGCTGTTTTTT. Its translation is CASSYPGRELFF.

Points on this clone: Relative to the germline gene, one junction end is altered; a read error may explain this. This chain uses TRBV4-1 with TRBJ2-7, with D possibly being TRBD1 or TRBD2 (5 bases each). The germline gives CDR1 MGHRA, CDR2 YSYEKL. The CDR3 consists of 17 residues. This chain's CDR3 is CARSGRAVGVLPYEQYF. In DNA, the CDR3 is TGCGCCCGCAGCGGCCGGGCGGTAGGGGTGCTCCCCTACGAGCAGTACTTC.

V and J are TRBV7-8 and TRBJ1-6, with D unresolved. The CDR3 runs to 14 residues. V was trimmed by 0 bases and J by 6 bases, leaving 6 bases between them. Germline V gene data show CDR1 as SGHVS and CDR2 as FQNEAQ. The CDR3 here is CASSLAPFNSPLHF. CDR3 nucleotides: TGTGCCAGCAGCTTAGCCCCCTTTAATTCACCCCTCCACTTT.

The chain recombines TRBV11-3 with TRBJ2-2; D may be TRBD2 (5 bases). The CDR3 extends over 16 amino acids. CDR1 is SGHNT and CDR2 is YENEEA in the germline V gene. Trimming shortened V by 1 base and J by 4 bases, and 13 bases separated the two germline ends. The DNA of the CDR3 is TGTGCCAGCAGCTTAGGGGAGCTCCGGGGCACCGGGGAGCTGTTTTTT. Amino acids: CASSLGELRGTGELFF.

The V and J genes are TRBV7-3 and TRBJ2-6, with 8 bases identical to TRBD2. Trimming removed 5 bases from V and 0 bases from J; junction bases left unmatched: 12. The CDR3 extends over 19 amino acids. Germline CDR1 and CDR2: SGHTA and FQGTGA. The CDR3 loop is CASSPRAGADSSGANVLTF. The CDR3 nucleotides read TGTGCCAGCAGCCCTCGAGCGGGGGCCGACAGCTCTGGGGCCAACGTCCTGACTTTC.

The genes are TRBV6-6 and TRBJ2-5; maybe TRBD1 (5 bases). This CDR3 is built from 16 residues. Trimming removed 6 bases from V and 2 bases from J, with 19 bases in between. Germline CDR1 reads MNHNY; CDR2 reads SVGAGI (reference sequence). CDR3 in amino acids: CASRPRWGATQETQYF. Written as DNA, the CDR3 is TGTGCCAGCAGGCCCCGTTGGGGCGCCACTCAAGAGACCCAGTACTTC.

The V gene is TRBV3-1 (or the pseudogene TRBV3-2), the J gene TRBJ2-4; D is possibly TRBD1 (5 bases). The CDR3 runs to 17 residues. Germline assignment: CDR1 LGHDT and CDR2 YNNKEL (reference sequence). V shed 1 base and J shed 1 base, with 14 bases lying between them. The DNA for the CDR3 is TGTGCCAGCAGCCAAGGACAGTGGCGGTCGGCCAAAAACATTCAGTACTTC. Translation gives CASSQGQWRSAKNIQYF.

The J gene is TRBJ2-7, the V gene TRBV15, with D possibly being TRBD2 (6 bases). The germline V and J ends were trimmed by 1 base and 3 bases, with 16 bases remaining between them. The CDR3 runs to 16 residues. The V gene's germline CDR1 is LNHNV and CDR2 YYDKDF (reference sequence). DNA of the CDR3: TGTGCCACCAGCAGAGCCGGGATCAGCGGGCGCTACGAGCAGTACTTC. Amino acid sequence: CATSRAGISGRYEQYF.

The chain is built from TRBV28 and TRBJ2-2; 7 nucleotides line up with TRBD2. The CDR3 length is 13 residues. Germline CDR1 is MDHEN and CDR2 is SYDVKM. V dropped 6 bases and J dropped 4; count of bases not matched to a gene: 2. The CDR3 spells CASSSSGTGELFF. The CDR3 DNA sequence: TGTGCCAGCAGCTCTAGCGGCACCGGGGAGCTGTTTTTT.